This T cell receptor beta chain was identified during a study of tumor-infiltrating lymphocytes in oesophageal squamous cell carcinoma listed by TCRdb under 2016. Including the terminal cysteine and phenylalanine, the CDR3 comprises 16 residues. This entry keeps only the CDR3 DNA: 48 bases, framed from base 1. The germline V and J ends show losses of 4 bases and 2 bases respectively, and no gene match explains 2 bases of the junction. Reading the germline V gene gives CDR1 SGHNT and CDR2 YENEEA. Library construction relied on PCR. Sequencing instrument: Illumina HiSeq 2000. TCRdb handled the public reads itself, with Q25 trimming in fastp and clone calling in MiXCR, and kept productive beta chains. Identical CDR3 protein sequences are pooled into one entry, listed with their most common genes and DNA. The sample table records about 20,000 distinct CDR3 sequences; around two fifths of these occur just once. Of the sample, 6% to 7% is held by the ten largest clones.

This clonotype is characterized as medium-sized (0.01 to 0.1%). Its antigen target is currently unknown. No much larger clone is present one base from it, and per-base qualities are unavailable. The origin of this receptor is a male donor with esophageal squamous cell carcinoma. Input material: blood. The rearranged chain carries TRBV11-3 and TRBJ2-3; 14 bases in the junction line up with TRBD2. CDR3 sequence: CASSSGLAGVTDTQYF. The nucleotide sequence reads as follows: TGTGCCAGCAGCTCGGGACTAGCGGGAGTCACAGATACGCAGTATTTT. With the portions outside the CDR3 filled from the reference TRBV11-3 and TRBJ2-3 genes, the complete variable region becomes EAGVVQSPRYKIIEKKQPVAFWCNPISGHNTLYWYLQNLGQGPELLIRYENEEAVDDSQLPKDRFSAERLKGVDSTLKIQPAELGDSAVYLCASSSGLAGVTDTQYFGPGTRLTVL.